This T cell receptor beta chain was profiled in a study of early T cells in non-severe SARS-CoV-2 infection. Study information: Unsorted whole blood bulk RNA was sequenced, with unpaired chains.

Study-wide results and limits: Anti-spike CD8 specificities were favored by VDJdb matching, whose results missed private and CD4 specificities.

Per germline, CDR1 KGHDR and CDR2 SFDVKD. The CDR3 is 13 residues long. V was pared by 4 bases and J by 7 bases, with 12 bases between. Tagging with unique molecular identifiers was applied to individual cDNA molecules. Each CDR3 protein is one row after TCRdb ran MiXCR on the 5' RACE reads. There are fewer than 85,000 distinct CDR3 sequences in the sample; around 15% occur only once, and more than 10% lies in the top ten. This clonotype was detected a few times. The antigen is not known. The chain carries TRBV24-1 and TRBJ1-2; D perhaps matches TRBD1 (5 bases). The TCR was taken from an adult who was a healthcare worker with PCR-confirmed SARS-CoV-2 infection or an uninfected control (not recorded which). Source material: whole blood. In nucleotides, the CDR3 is TGTGCCACCAGTGAGCGGGGGTCGACTGGCTACACCTTC. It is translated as CATSERGSTGYTF.